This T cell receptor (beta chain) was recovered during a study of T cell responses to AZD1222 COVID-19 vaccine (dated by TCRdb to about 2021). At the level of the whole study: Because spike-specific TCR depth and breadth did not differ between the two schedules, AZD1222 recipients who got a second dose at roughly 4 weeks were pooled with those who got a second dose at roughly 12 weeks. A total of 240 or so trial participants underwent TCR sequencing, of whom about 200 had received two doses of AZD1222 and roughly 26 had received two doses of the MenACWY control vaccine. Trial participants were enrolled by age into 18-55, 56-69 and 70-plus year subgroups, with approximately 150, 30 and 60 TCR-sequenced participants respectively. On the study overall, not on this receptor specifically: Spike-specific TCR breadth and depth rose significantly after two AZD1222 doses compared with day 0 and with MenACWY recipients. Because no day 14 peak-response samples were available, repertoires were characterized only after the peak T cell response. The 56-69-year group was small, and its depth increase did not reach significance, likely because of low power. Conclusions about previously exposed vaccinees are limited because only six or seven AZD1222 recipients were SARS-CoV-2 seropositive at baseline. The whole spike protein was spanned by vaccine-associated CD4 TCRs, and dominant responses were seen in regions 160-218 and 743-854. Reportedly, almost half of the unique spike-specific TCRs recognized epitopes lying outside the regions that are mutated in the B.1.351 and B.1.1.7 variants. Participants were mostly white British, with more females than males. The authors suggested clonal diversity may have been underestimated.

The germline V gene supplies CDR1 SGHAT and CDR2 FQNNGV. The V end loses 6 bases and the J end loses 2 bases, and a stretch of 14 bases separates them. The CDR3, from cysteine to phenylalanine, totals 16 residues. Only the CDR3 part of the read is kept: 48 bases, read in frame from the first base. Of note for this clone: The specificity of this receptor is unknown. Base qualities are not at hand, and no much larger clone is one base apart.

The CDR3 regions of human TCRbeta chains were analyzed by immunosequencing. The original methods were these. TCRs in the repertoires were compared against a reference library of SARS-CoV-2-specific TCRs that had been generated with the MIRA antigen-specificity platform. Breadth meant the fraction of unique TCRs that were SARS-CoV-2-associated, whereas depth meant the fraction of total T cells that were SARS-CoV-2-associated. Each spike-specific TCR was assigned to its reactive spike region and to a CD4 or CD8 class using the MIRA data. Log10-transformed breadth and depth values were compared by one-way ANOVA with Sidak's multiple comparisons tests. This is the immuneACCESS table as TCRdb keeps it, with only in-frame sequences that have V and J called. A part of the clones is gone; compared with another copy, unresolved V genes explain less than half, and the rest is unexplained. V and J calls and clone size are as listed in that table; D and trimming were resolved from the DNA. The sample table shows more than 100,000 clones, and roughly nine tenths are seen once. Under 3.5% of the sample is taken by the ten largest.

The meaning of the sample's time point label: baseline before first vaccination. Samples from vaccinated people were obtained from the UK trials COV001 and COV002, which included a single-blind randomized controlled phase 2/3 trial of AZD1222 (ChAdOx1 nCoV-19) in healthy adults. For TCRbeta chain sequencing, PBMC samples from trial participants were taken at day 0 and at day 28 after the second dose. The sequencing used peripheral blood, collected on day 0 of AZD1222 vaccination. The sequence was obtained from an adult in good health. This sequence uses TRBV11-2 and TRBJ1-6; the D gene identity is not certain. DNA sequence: TGTGCCAGCAGTTTAACACTAGGGACCTATAATTCACCCCTCCACTTT. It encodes CASSLTLGTYNSPLHF.